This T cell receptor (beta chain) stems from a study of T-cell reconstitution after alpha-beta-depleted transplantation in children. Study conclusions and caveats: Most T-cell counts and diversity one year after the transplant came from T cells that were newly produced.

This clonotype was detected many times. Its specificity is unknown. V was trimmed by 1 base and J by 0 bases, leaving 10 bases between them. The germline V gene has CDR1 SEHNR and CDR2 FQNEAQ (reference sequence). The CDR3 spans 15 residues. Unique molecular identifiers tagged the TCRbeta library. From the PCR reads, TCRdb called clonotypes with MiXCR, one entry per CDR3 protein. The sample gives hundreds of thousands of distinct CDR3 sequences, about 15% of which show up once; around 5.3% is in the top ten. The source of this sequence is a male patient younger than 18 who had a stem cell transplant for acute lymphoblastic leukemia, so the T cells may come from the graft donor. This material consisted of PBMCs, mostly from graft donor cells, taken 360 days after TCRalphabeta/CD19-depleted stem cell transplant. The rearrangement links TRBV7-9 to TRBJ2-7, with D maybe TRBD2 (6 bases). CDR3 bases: TGTGCCAGCAGCTTAGAGGCGGGGAGCTCCTACGAGCAGTACTTC. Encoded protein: CASSLEAGSSYEQYF.